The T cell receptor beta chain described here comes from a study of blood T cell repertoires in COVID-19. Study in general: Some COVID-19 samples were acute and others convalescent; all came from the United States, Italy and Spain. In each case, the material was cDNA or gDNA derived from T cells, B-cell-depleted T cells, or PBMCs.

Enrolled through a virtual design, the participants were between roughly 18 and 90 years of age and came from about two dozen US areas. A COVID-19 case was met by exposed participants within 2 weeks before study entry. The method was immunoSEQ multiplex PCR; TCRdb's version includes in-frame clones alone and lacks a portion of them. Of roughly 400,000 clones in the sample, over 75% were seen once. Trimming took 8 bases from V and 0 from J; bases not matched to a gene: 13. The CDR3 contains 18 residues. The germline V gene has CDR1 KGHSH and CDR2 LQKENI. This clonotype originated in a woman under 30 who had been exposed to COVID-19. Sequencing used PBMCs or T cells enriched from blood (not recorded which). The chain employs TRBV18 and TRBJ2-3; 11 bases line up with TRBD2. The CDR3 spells CASASASGRSTSTDTQYF. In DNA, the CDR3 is TGTGCCAGCGCTTCAGCTAGCGGGAGGTCCACTAGCACAGATACGCAGTATTTT.